Shown below are 18 T cell receptor beta chains from a single sample sequenced in a study of shared clonotypes between healthy human individuals. The naive CD8 population came from CD45RO-negative cells selected for CCR7, without terminally differentiated effector memory CD45RA+ cells. Sequencing used immunoSEQ multiplex PCR; TCRdb keeps in-frame clones, though not all of them. Seen here are about 580,000 clones, 95% to 98% observed once, and the top ten hold roughly 0.29%. Sequenced: naive CD8+ T cells sorted from blood. Receptors originate from a man aged 25 to 40 in good health.

The CDR3 spells CASSEGVGAAIREQYF. CDR3 coding DNA: TGTGCCAGCAGTGAAGGCGTGGGGGCGGCTATCCGCGAGCAGTACTTC. This rearrangement joins TRBV6-1 to TRBJ2-7; tentatively, D is TRBD1 (6 bases). The CDR3 runs 16 residues. V lost 1 base and J 6 bases, leaving 19 bases between the germline ends. In germline, CDR1 is MNHNS, CDR2 SASEGT.

The chain links TRBV27 to TRBJ2-7; D ambiguous. The CDR3 length is 13 residues. The germline gives CDR1 MNHEY, CDR2 SMNVEV (reference sequence). V lost 0 bases, J lost 3 bases, and 6 bases lay in between. The CDR3 DNA reads TGTGCCAGCAGTTTATCGATCCACTACGAGCAGTACTTC. This sequence encodes CASSLSIHYEQYF.

The rearrangement uses TRBV27 and TRBJ2-5, with TRBD1 as a possible D gene (5 bases). The V gene lost 4 bases and the J gene lost 5 bases, with 11 bases spanning the gap. The CDR3 contains 13 residues. Germline CDR1 and CDR2: MNHEY and SMNVEV (reference sequence). DNA for the CDR3: TGTGCCAGCAGTTCCCTAAGGGGCGAGACCCAGTACTTC. It is translated as CASSSLRGETQYF.

The V call is TRBV28, the J call TRBJ2-5; no clear D gene. The last part of the DNA fits TRBJ2-7 better; the J call may be wrong. The CDR3 consists of 12 residues. The germline V gene encodes CDR1 MDHEN and CDR2 SYDVKM. CDR3 in amino acids: CASSLYDYEQYF. CDR3 in DNA: TGTGCCAGCAGTTTGTACGATTACGAGCAGTACTTC.

The gene calls are TRBV7-6 and TRBJ2-1, with D maybe TRBD2 (6 bases). The V gene lost 1 base and the J gene lost 5 bases, with 9 bases spanning the gap. Germline V gives CDR1 SGHVS, CDR2 FNYEAQ. The CDR3 length is 14 residues. This CDR3 is CASSLVGGDNEQFF. The CDR3 region has the DNA TGTGCCAGCAGCTTAGTAGGAGGGGACAATGAGCAGTTCTTC.

This chain connects TRBV28 to TRBJ1-5, with D possibly being TRBD1 (6 bases). Germline CDR1 and CDR2: MDHEN and SYDVKM. Trimming left V 6 bases short and J 7 bases short, with 16 bases between. This CDR3 is built from 14 residues. The DNA for the CDR3 is TGTGCCAGCAGGGGGGGCGACCTTATACAGCCCCAGCATTTT. Translating gives CASRGGDLIQPQHF.

The chain recombines TRBV28 with TRBJ2-1; D unresolved. CDR1 and CDR2 from the germline V gene are MDHEN and SYDVKM. The CDR3 length is 14 residues. Trimming took off 2 bases at V and 1 base at J, with 6 bases between the two ends. In DNA, the CDR3 is TGTGCCAGCAGTTTAGGCGGTTCCTACAATGAGCAGTTCTTC. Its translation is CASSLGGSYNEQFF.

This sequence joins TRBV15 and TRBJ1-5, with D perhaps TRBD1 (5 bases). This CDR3 region has 18 residues. The germline V and J ends were trimmed by 1 base and 3 bases, with 19 bases remaining between them. Germline CDR1 and CDR2: LNHNV and YYDKDF (reference sequence). DNA for the CDR3: TGTGCCACCAGCAGAGTGGGTGGCAGGGAAGGGTTCAATCAGCCCCAGCATTTT. Translated, it gives CATSRVGGREGFNQPQHF.

This chain uses TRBV10-1 with TRBJ2-3; 12 bases align to TRBD2. CDR1 and CDR2 (germline): WNHNN, SYGVQD (reference sequence). The J segment lost 3 bases and the V segment lost 3 bases, leaving 4 bases of the junction unmatched. The length of the CDR3 is 16 residues. The chain's CDR3 is CASSESSGRATDTQYF. CDR3 sequence (DNA): TGCGCCAGCAGTGAATCTAGCGGGAGGGCTACAGATACGCAGTATTTT.

The chain uses TRBV30 and TRBJ1-1; D is uncertain. The CDR3 runs to 11 residues. Trimming stripped 3 bases from V and 3 bases from J, with 5 bases between. Germline CDR1 reads GTSNPN; CDR2 reads SVGIG (reference sequence). The DNA of the CDR3 is TGTGCCTGGAGACAAGACACTGAAGCTTTCTTT. This gives the protein CAWRQDTEAFF. Drawing the rest from reference TRBV30 and TRBJ1-1, the complete variable domain is SQTIHQWPATLVQPVGSPLSLECTVEGTSNPNLYWYRQAAGRGLQLLFYSVGIGQISSEVPQNLSASRPQDRQFILSSKKLLLSDSGFYLCAWRQDTEAFFGQGTRLTVV.

The genes are TRBV7-9 and TRBJ2-7; TRBD2 is a possible D gene (6 bases). Trimming stripped 5 bases from V and 3 bases from J, with 14 bases between. In germline, CDR1 is SEHNR, CDR2 FQNEAQ (reference sequence). The CDR3 extends over 14 amino acids. The CDR3 region has the DNA TGTGCCAGCAGCGCCGCGGGATCCGACTACGAGCAGTACTTC. Amino acid sequence: CASSAAGSDYEQYF.

The chain uses TRBV28 and TRBJ2-7; TRBD1 might be the D (6 bases). This CDR3 contains 12 residues. V lost 3 bases to trimming and J lost 7 bases, with 10 bases between them. Per the germline V gene, CDR1 is MDHEN and CDR2 is SYDVKM. The CDR3 protein is CASSFTGFEQYF. The CDR3 nucleotides are TGTGCCAGCAGTTTCACAGGGTTTGAGCAGTACTTC.

The chain carries TRBV7-3 and TRBJ2-2; D not certain. This CDR3 comprises 14 residues. CDR1 is SGHTA and CDR2 is FQGTGA in the germline V gene. The V gene lost 3 bases and the J gene lost 1 base, with 6 bases spanning the gap. CDR3 in DNA: TGTGCCAGCAGCTTCGCTTTGAACACCGGGGAGCTGTTTTTT. It encodes CASSFALNTGELFF.

This chain connects TRBV6-5 to TRBJ2-1; perhaps TRBD2 as D (5 bases). The CDR3 loop spans 15 amino acids. Per germline, CDR1 MNHEY and CDR2 SVGAGI. The ends were cut back, 2 bases at V and 0 bases at J, with 8 bases in the middle. CDR3 region: CASSYRAGSYNEQFF. The CDR3 DNA reads TGTGCCAGCAGTTACCGCGCGGGCTCCTACAATGAGCAGTTCTTC.

The chain joins TRBV5-1 to TRBJ1-1; D is possibly TRBD1 (5 bases). V shed 0 bases and J shed 5 bases, with 14 bases lying between them. CDR3 length: 15 residues. Germline V gene lookup returns CDR1 SGHRS and CDR2 YFSETQ. This CDR3 is CASSLAGAGSTEAFF. Here the CDR3 DNA reads TGCGCCAGCAGCTTGGCCGGGGCGGGCTCAACTGAAGCTTTCTTT.

The gene calls are TRBV15 and TRBJ2-1, with TRBD1 matching 9 bases. The trim removed 1 base at V and 9 bases at J, leaving 10 bases unmatched. The CDR3 is made up of 16 amino acids. The V gene's germline CDR1 is LNHNV and CDR2 YYDKDF (reference sequence). The CDR3 DNA is TGTGCCACCAGCAGAGTCGGACAGGGGCAAATCACTGAGCAGTTCTTC. Protein: CATSRVGQGQITEQFF.

This clone was seen a single time. The chain has TRBV7-9 and TRBJ2-7, with 8 positions matching TRBD1. V lost 6 bases and J lost 4; bases outside the gene matches: 11. Germline V gives CDR1 SEHNR, CDR2 FQNEAQ (reference sequence). The CDR3 runs to 15 residues. In DNA form, the CDR3 reads TGTGCCAGCAGTCCTCAGGGGGCCCAATGGTACGAGCAGTACTTC. As protein: CASSPQGAQWYEQYF.

This clone was counted between two and nine times. The sample holds other DNA sequences that translate to the same CDR3. The chain links TRBV7-9 to TRBJ2-7; 7 nucleotides agree with TRBD2. The V and J ends lost 4 bases and 2 bases, in that order; junction bases with no gene match: 5. The CDR3 has 14 residues. In germline, CDR1 is SEHNR, CDR2 FQNEAQ (reference sequence). The CDR3 loop is CASSSGLVAYEQYF. The CDR3 nucleotides read TGTGCCAGCAGCTCTGGACTAGTGGCCTACGAGCAGTACTTC.